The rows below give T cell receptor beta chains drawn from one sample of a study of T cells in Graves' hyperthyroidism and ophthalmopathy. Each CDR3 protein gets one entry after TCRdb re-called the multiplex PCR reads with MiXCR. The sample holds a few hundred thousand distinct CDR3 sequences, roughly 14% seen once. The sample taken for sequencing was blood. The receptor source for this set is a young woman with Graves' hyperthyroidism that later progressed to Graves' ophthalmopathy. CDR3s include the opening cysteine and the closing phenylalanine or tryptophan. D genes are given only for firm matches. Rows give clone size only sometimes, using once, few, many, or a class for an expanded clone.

TGTGCCAGCAGCCCTTTGACAGGGGTAGATAGCACCGGGGAGCTGTTTTTT	CASSPLTGVDSTGELFF	TRBV6-1	TRBJ2-2	TRBD1	NA	17
TGCAGTGCTAGAGATCTTTCGGGCGGGAGGGTCCAAGAGACCCAGTACTTC	CSARDLSGGRVQETQYF	TRBV20-1	TRBJ2-5	TRBD2	many	17
TGTGCCAGCATGCTAAGTTATGAGCAGTTCTTC	CASMLSYEQFF	TRBV2	TRBJ2-1	NA	many	11
TGTGCCAGCAGCTTAGCGGTGTTAGCGGGAGACTTTTCCACAGATACGCAGTATTTT	CASSLAVLAGDFSTDTQYF	TRBV7-2	TRBJ2-3	TRBD2	many	19
TGTGCCAGCAGTCCGCGGTGGGTAGCATCGAACACCGGGGAGCTGTTTTTT	CASSPRWVASNTGELFF	TRBV6-1	TRBJ2-2	NA	NA	17
TGTGCCAGCAGCCAAGTTTCTAAATTGAAGACCCACGAGCAGTACTTC	CASSQVSKLKTHEQYF	TRBV4-2	TRBJ2-7	NA	many	16
TGTGCCAGTCATACTAGCGGGAGTAAGACCCAGTACTTC	CASHTSGSKTQYF	TRBV30	TRBJ2-5	TRBD2	many	13
TGTGCCAGCAGTCCTTCGACAGGGATTGCCGAGCAGTACTTC	CASSPSTGIAEQYF	TRBV12-3/TRBV12-4	TRBJ2-7	TRBD1	many	14
TGCGCCAGCAGCCAGAAGGATGCAGATGGTGTACCCCTCCACTTT	CASSQKDADGVPLHF	TRBV4-3	TRBJ1-6	NA	few	15
TGTGCCAGCAGAAAGACAGCCGAAAAACTGTTTTTT	CASRKTAEKLFF	TRBV2	TRBJ1-4	NA	many	12
TGTGCCAGCAGGGGACAAGACACCGGGGAGCTGTTTTTT	CASRGQDTGELFF	TRBV2	TRBJ2-2	NA	many	13
TGCAGCGTTGAAAAAGGACTAGCGATAGATGAGCAGTTCTTC	CSVEKGLAIDEQFF	TRBV29-1	TRBJ2-1	TRBD2	few	14
TGTGCCAGCAGCCAAGTCAACCGTAAGAGAATCTACGAGCAGTACTTC	CASSQVNRKRIYEQYF	TRBV3-1	TRBJ2-7	NA	NA	16
TGTGCCAGCTTCTTAAGACAGGGGCTTAAAAATGAGCAGTTCTTC	CASFLRQGLKNEQFF	TRBV18	TRBJ2-1	TRBD1	few	15
TGTGCCAGCACCTCCTCCAGCGGAAAACTGTTTTTT	CASTSSSGKLFF	TRBV27	TRBJ1-4	NA	few	12
TGTGCCAGCAGTTTCGTAGCGGGAGCGTTTAATGAGCAGTTCTTC	CASSFVAGAFNEQFF	TRBV28	TRBJ2-1	TRBD2	NA	15
TGTGCCTGGAGCGAGAAAAGGGAGAACACTGAAGCTTTCTTT	CAWSEKRENTEAFF	TRBV30	TRBJ1-1	NA	many	14
TGCGCCAGCAGCTTTGACAGACACGAGCAGTACTTC	CASSFDRHEQYF	TRBV5-1	TRBJ2-7	NA	many	12
TGTGCCAGCAGTTTTAGTGCGGGGTACCAAGAGACCCAGTACTTC	CASSFSAGYQETQYF	TRBV27	TRBJ2-5	NA	many	15
TGTGCCAGCAGCTCCACCGGGACTAGGTACAATGAGCAGTTCTTC	CASSSTGTRYNEQFF	TRBV11-2	TRBJ2-1	TRBD2	NA	15